The rows below give T cell receptor beta chains drawn from one sample of a study of long-term antiretroviral therapy in people with HIV. The assay was immunoSEQ multiplex PCR, and TCRdb's table has in-frame clones only and misses some. Of 25,000 to 30,000 clones listed, about 94% were seen once; the top ten hold approximately 6.8%. The source material was unsorted PBMCs, sampled roughly 6.3 years after starting antiretroviral therapy. Receptors originate from a middle-aged woman with HIV. Each CDR3 is given with its conserved first and last residue. A D gene is named only where the DNA matches it firmly.

d_call,j_call,v_call,cdr3_aa,cdr3_nt
.,TRBJ1-1,TRBV6-5,CASSLQGNTEAFF,TGTGCCAGCAGCCTACAGGGGAACACTGAAGCTTTCTTT
TRBD1,TRBJ1-1,TRBV4-3,CASSLHTGGETEAFF,TGCGCCAGCAGCCTTCATACAGGGGGCGAGACTGAAGCTTTCTTT
.,TRBJ1-1,TRBV5-1,CASRIRDMNTEAFF,TGCGCCAGCAGGATAAGAGACATGAACACTGAAGCTTTCTTT
TRBD1,TRBJ1-5,TRBV19,CASGVVNRGYSNQPQHF,TGTGCCAGTGGCGTGGTGAACAGGGGATATAGCAATCAGCCCCAGCATTTT
TRBD2,TRBJ2-3,TRBV11-3,CASSLDGGGWDTQYF,TGTGCCAGCAGCTTAGACGGGGGGGGCTGGGATACGCAGTATTTT
.,TRBJ2-3,TRBV5-4,CASSPSGGRTDTQYF,TGTGCCAGCAGCCCCTCGGGGGGCCGCACAGATACGCAGTATTTT
TRBD1,TRBJ1-5,TRBV9,CASSPDRENQPQHF,TGTGCCAGCAGCCCCGACAGGGAGAATCAGCCCCAGCATTTT
.,TRBJ1-1,TRBV27,CASSQKPGMNTEAFF,TGTGCCAGCAGCCAAAAACCAGGGATGAACACTGAAGCTTTCTTT
.,TRBJ1-1,TRBV2,CASSELVLAEAFF,TGTGCCAGCAGTGAACTGGTTTTGGCTGAAGCTTTCTTT
TRBD1,TRBJ1-6,TRBV2,CASTWGEAGGSPLHF,TGTGCCAGCACCTGGGGGGAGGCAGGGGGTTCACCCCTCCACTTT
TRBD1,TRBJ2-5,TRBV30,CAWSPGQAVETQYF,TGTGCCTGGAGTCCGGGACAGGCGGTGGAGACCCAGTACTTC
.,TRBJ1-4,TRBV7-8,CASSSTASLNEKLFF,TGTGCCAGCAGTTCCACAGCCAGCCTTAATGAAAAACTGTTTTTT
.,TRBJ1-1,TRBV7-2,CASSNRGDTEAFF,TGTGCCAGCAGCAACAGAGGGGACACTGAAGCTTTCTTT
.,TRBJ1-5,TRBV4-1,CASSQGTVTRQPQHF,TGCGCCAGCAGCCAAGGAACCGTAACAAGGCAGCCCCAGCATTTT
TRBD1,TRBJ1-1,TRBV27,CASSTSDRDPMNTEAFF,TGTGCCAGCAGTACAAGCGACAGGGACCCTATGAACACTGAAGCTTTCTTT
.,TRBJ1-1,TRBV5-5,CASSKGTTGPMNTEAFF,TGTGCCAGCAGCAAGGGAACGACAGGACCCATGAACACTGAAGCTTTCTTT
.,TRBJ2-7,TRBV6-5,CASSYRGVGDEQYF,TGTGCCAGCAGTTATCGCGGGGTCGGAGACGAGCAGTACTTC
TRBD1,TRBJ1-3,TRBV7-2,CASSRQGARSTIYF,TGTGCCAGCAGCAGACAGGGGGCGCGCAGCACCATATATTTT